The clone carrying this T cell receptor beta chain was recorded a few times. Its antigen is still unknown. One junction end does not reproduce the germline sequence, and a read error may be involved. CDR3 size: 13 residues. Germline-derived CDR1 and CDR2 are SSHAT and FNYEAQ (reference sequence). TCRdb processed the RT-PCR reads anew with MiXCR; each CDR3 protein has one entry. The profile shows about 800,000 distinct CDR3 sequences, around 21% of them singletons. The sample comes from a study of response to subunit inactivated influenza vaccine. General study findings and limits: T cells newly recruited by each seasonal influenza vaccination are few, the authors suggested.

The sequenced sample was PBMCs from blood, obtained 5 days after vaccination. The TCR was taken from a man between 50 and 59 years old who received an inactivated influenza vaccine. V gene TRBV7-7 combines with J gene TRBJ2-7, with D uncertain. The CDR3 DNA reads TGTGCTAGCAGCTTATATAGCTCGAGTGAGCAGTACTTC. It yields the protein CASSLYSSSEQYF.